This T cell receptor beta chain is drawn from a study of identical twins. Each CDR3 protein gets one entry after TCRdb re-called the 5' RACE reads with MiXCR. The table shows 450,000 or so distinct CDR3 sequences, with around 14% occurring only once. Study-wide results and caveats: Twin sharing of out-of-frame TCR alpha was underestimated by models in monozygotic pairs. Partly confounded zero-insertion analyses could result from invariant MAIT and iNKT cells. Whereas memory repertoires showed no such difference, abundant cord blood beta clonotypes carried fewer insertions. Out-of-frame beta chain sequences displayed weaker excess sharing between twins.

A remark on this clonotype: Its antigen is undetermined.

With 3 bases removed from V and 1 base from J, the gap between germline ends came to 13 bases. Germline V gives CDR1 MNHEY, CDR2 SMNVEV (reference sequence). This CDR3 contains 16 residues. The same sample was also studied in work on yellow fever vaccine responses in identical twins.

The material sequenced was CD4+ T cells sorted from blood. The V and J genes are TRBV27 and TRBJ2-1, with a weak D call TRBD1 (5 bases). This receptor was obtained from a woman aged 18-29 years in good health. The CDR3 DNA reads TGTGCCAGCAGTTTTCGCAGGGTAAATTCCTACAATGAGCAGTTCTTC. This sequence encodes CASSFRRVNSYNEQFF.